The 5 T cell receptor beta chains listed next were all sequenced from one sample in a study of T cell responses to AZD1222 COVID-19 vaccine. TCRdb keeps only in-frame clones here, not all; method: immunoSEQ multiplex PCR. The top ten hold 6% to 7% of the sample, which has around 150,000 clones, around 93% seen once. Sequenced here: peripheral blood, sampled 28 days after the second AZD1222 dose. The receptors stem from an adult who received the AZD1222 COVID-19 vaccine.

This sequence joins TRBV19 and TRBJ2-1; TRBD1 aligns across 8 bases. Germline V CDR1 and CDR2: LNHDA, SQIVND (reference sequence). CDR3 length: 15 amino acids. The ends lost 5 bases at V and 4 bases at J; junction bases unmatched: 7. DNA for the CDR3: TGTGCCAGTAGTCCCTGGACAGGGAAATACAATGAGCAGTTCTTC. It is translated as CASSPWTGKYNEQFF.

The V call is TRBV19, the J call TRBJ2-2, with D possibly called TRBD1 or TRBD2 (5 bases each). With 5 bases removed from V and 0 bases from J, the gap between germline ends came to 7 bases. Germline V gene sequence: CDR1 LNHDA, CDR2 SQIVND (reference sequence). CDR3 length: 14 residues. The DNA for the CDR3 is TGTGCCAGTAGTTGGGGGACGAACACCGGGGAGCTGTTTTTT. This encodes CASSWGTNTGELFF.

In its sample, this clone was seen a few times. V is TRBV19 and J is TRBJ1-4, with 8 bases that match TRBD1. The germline V gene encodes CDR1 LNHDA and CDR2 SQIVND (reference sequence). The CDR3 is 14 amino acids. Unmatched junction bases numbered 6, after V lost 4 bases and J lost 8 bases. Here the CDR3 reads CASSRDRSREKLFF. As DNA, the CDR3 is TGTGCCAGTAGTAGGGACAGGTCGAGGGAAAAACTGTTTTTT. The full variable domain, its missing parts supplied by reference TRBV19 and TRBJ1-4, is DGGITQSPKYLFRKEGQNVTLSCEQNLNHDAMYWYRQDPGQGLRLIYYSQIVNDFQKGDIAEGYSVSREKKESFPLTVTSAQKNPTAFYLCASSRDRSREKLFFGSGTQLSVL.

This sequence joins TRBV28 and TRBJ1-5; D possibly corresponds to TRBD1 (5 bases). Germline CDR1 reads MDHEN; CDR2 reads SYDVKM. Trimming stripped 6 bases from V and 6 bases from J, with 18 bases between. This CDR3 spans 15 amino acids. CDR3 bases: TGTGCCAGCAGCAATACCGGGGGGTTCCGTCAGCCCCAGCATTTT. As protein: CASSNTGGFRQPQHF.

The chain combines TRBV12-3 or TRBV12-4 with TRBJ2-7; no reliable D call. The CDR3 runs to 12 residues. V dropped 3 bases and J dropped 6 bases, with 9 bases sitting between them. CDR3 loop: CASSFSWSEQYF. CDR3 nucleotides: TGTGCCAGCAGTTTCAGTTGGAGCGAGCAGTACTTC.